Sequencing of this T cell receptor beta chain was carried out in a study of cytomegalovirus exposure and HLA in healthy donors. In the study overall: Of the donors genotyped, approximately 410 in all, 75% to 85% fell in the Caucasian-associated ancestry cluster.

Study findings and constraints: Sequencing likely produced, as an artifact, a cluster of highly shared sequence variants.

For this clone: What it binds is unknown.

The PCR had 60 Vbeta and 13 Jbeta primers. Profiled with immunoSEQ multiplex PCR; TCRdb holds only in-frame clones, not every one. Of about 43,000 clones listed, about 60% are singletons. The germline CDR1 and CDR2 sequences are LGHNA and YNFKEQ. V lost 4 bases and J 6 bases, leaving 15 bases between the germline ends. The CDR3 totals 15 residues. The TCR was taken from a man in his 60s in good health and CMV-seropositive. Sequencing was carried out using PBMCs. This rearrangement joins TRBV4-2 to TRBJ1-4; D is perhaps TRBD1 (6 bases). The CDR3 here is CASSPWGGGDEKLFF. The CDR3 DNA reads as TGTGCCAGCAGCCCATGGGGGGGCGGAGATGAAAAACTGTTTTTT.